The 31 T cell receptor beta chains below all came from one sample that was sequenced in a study of T cell changes during pregnancy in multiple sclerosis. Clones were read by immunoSEQ multiplex PCR, and TCRdb kept only the in-frame ones, dropping some. The table records about 92,000 clones, over 85% of them present only once. The specimen comprised peripheral blood, sampled in the first trimester of pregnancy. The origin of the receptors is a female donor with multiple sclerosis, enrolled in a pregnancy study.

The chain combines TRBV9 with TRBJ2-2, with 9 nucleotides matching TRBD1. The CDR3 is 15 residues long. V trimming: 3 bases; J trimming: 6 bases; junction bases outside the gene matches: 6. In germline, CDR1 is SGDLS, CDR2 YYNGEE. CDR3 region: CASSARQGGSGELFF. CDR3 nucleotide sequence: TGTGCCAGCAGCGCTCGACAGGGGGGTTCCGGGGAGCTGTTTTTT. Full variable domain (missing parts from reference TRBV9 and TRBJ2-2): DSGVTQTPKHLITATGQRVTLRCSPRSGDLSVYWYQQSLDQGLQFLIQYYNGEERAKGNILERFSAQQFPDLHSELNLSSLELGDSALYFCASSARQGGSGELFFGEGSRLTVL.

As regards this clone: Germline is not matched at one junction end, which may reflect a read error. The DNA of the CDR3 is TGTGCCGGCAGCTTGGGAGGGAGGTTAGGTGAAGCTTTCTTT. Translation gives CAGSLGGRLGEAFF. This chain connects TRBV5-6 to TRBJ1-1, with D uncertain. In germline, CDR1 is SGHDT, CDR2 YYEEEE. The length of the CDR3 is 14 residues. Filled out from reference TRBV5-6 and TRBJ1-1, the complete variable domain reads DAGVTQSPTHLIKTRGQQVTLRCSPKSGHDTVSWYQQALGQGPQFIFQYYEEEERQRGNFPDRFSGHQFPNYSSELNVNALLLGDSALYLCAGSLGGRLGEAFFGQGTRLTVV.

As to this clone: This specimen includes other DNA sequences encoding the same CDR3. V usage is TRBV27 and J usage is TRBJ2-1; D perhaps matches TRBD1 (5 bases). V was cut by 5 bases and J by 7 bases, with 15 bases left in between. Germline CDR1 is MNHEY and CDR2 is SMNVEV (reference sequence). CDR3 length equals 14 residues. The CDR3 DNA sequence: TGTGCCAGCAGTCTCGGCCCAAGGGGTAATGAGCAGTTCTTC. Translating gives CASSLGPRGNEQFF.

CDR3 sequence (DNA): TGTGCCAGCACCCGTGGGACAGGGATCTACGAGCAGTACTTC. Its protein product is CASTRGTGIYEQYF. V usage is TRBV6-1 and J usage is TRBJ2-7, with 9 positions matching TRBD1. With 7 bases clipped from V and 3 bases from J, the junction kept 7 bases outside the gene matches. The CDR3 is made up of 14 amino acids. Germline V CDR1 and CDR2: MNHNS, SASEGT.

This sequence joins TRBV9 and TRBJ2-6; TRBD1 is a possible D gene (6 bases). V was clipped by 4 bases and J by 0 bases, with 11 bases between them. The V gene's germline CDR1 is SGDLS and CDR2 YYNGEE. CDR3 length: 16 residues. CDR3 residues: CASSTRTVSGANVLTF. Here the CDR3 DNA reads TGTGCCAGCAGCACCAGGACAGTCTCTGGGGCCAACGTCCTGACTTTC.

J is TRBJ2-5 and V is TRBV11-2, with D possibly TRBD1 on 6 matching bases. V was cut by 3 bases and J by 4 bases, with 21 bases left in between. In germline, CDR1 is SGHAT, CDR2 FQNNGV. This CDR3 contains 17 residues. The CDR3 DNA reads TGTGCCAGCAGCTTTCCCAGGGGTCAGGGAAGGTTAGAGACCCAGTACTTC. This gives the protein CASSFPRGQGRLETQYF.

The chain recombines TRBV7-9 with TRBJ2-7; D might be TRBD1 (5 bases). The CDR3 length is 15 residues. The germline gives CDR1 SEHNR, CDR2 FQNEAQ (reference sequence). V was pared by 4 bases and J by 0 bases, with 13 bases between. The CDR3 DNA is TGTGCCAGCAGCTCTAACAGGATCTACTCCTACGAGCAGTACTTC. Translated, it gives CASSSNRIYSYEQYF.

The rearrangement uses TRBV5-6 and TRBJ2-7; D perhaps matches TRBD2 (5 bases). The length of the CDR3 is 14 residues. Per the germline V gene, CDR1 is SGHDT and CDR2 is YYEEEE. Trimming removed 1 base at V and 4 bases at J, with 12 bases between. CDR3 sequence: CASSLWPGIYEQYF. The CDR3 DNA is TGTGCCAGCAGCTTGTGGCCGGGGATTTACGAGCAGTACTTC.

The table lists this clone with a few counts. This chain joins TRBV7-8 and TRBJ1-5; 8 nucleotides match TRBD1. This CDR3 is 17 amino acids long. Germline V CDR1 and CDR2: SGHVS, FQNEAQ. The V gene end was trimmed by 4 bases and the J gene end by 6 bases; junction bases not matched to a gene: 14. DNA for the CDR3: TGTGCCAGCAGCTATGGTAGGCAAACAGGGGGAAGTCAGCCCCAGCATTTT. Protein sequence: CASSYGRQTGGSQPQHF.

The V and J genes are TRBV2 and TRBJ2-7; 9 bases agree with TRBD1. Looked up from germline, CDR1 is SNHLY and CDR2 is FYNNEI. V lost 6 bases and J lost 5; bases outside the gene matches: 5. This CDR3 is built from 13 residues. The CDR3 sequence is CASRGQGLDEQYF. The CDR3 DNA is TGTGCCAGCAGGGGACAGGGTCTCGACGAGCAGTACTTC.

V is TRBV6-1 and J is TRBJ1-6; D is possibly TRBD1 (5 bases). The CDR3 has 16 residues. The germline V gene has CDR1 MNHNS and CDR2 SASEGT. V lost 1 base to trimming and J lost 13 bases, with 20 bases between them. The CDR3: CASSEVQASRGIPLHF. In DNA form, the CDR3 reads TGTGCCAGCAGTGAAGTCCAGGCATCTAGGGGTATTCCCCTCCACTTT.

V usage is TRBV7-9 and J usage is TRBJ1-1; a weak D match, TRBD1 (5 bases). The ends were cut back, 1 base at V and 7 bases at J, with 7 bases in the middle. This CDR3 is built from 12 residues. CDR1 SEHNR and CDR2 FQNEAQ come from the germline V gene (reference sequence). The CDR3 region has the DNA TGTGCCAGCAGCTTAGGGGGGGGTGAAGCTTTCTTT. This encodes CASSLGGGEAFF.

V and J are TRBV6-5 and TRBJ1-2; the match to TRBD1 covers 8 bases. The ends lost 5 bases at V and 8 bases at J; junction bases unmatched: 10. CDR3 length: 14 residues. Germline loops: CDR1 MNHEY, CDR2 SVGAGI. CDR3 sequence reads: CASSTGQGSGGYTF. CDR3 DNA: TGTGCCAGCAGTACCGGACAGGGTTCAGGAGGCTACACCTTC.

This clone was counted ten times or more. The rearrangement links TRBV7-3 to TRBJ1-1; the D gene is possibly TRBD1 (5 bases). The CDR3 totals 13 residues. V was pared by 5 bases and J by 8 bases, with 15 bases between. The germline gives CDR1 SGHTA, CDR2 FQGTGA. The CDR3 DNA follows: TGTGCCAGCAGCCTAATACAGGACAAGGAAGCTTTCTTT. Its protein product is CASSLIQDKEAFF.

The chain joins TRBV18 to TRBJ2-5, with 7 bases lining up with TRBD2. Looked up from germline, CDR1 is KGHSH and CDR2 is LQKENI. The CDR3 spans 16 residues. J gave up 4 bases and V 6 bases, and 14 bases lay outside the gene matches. The CDR3: CASSLNSLAARETQYF. CDR3 DNA: TGTGCCAGCTCGCTGAACTCTCTAGCGGCCCGAGAGACCCAGTACTTC.

V and J are TRBV2 and TRBJ1-1, with 9 bases identical to TRBD1. The germline CDR1 and CDR2 sequences are SNHLY and FYNNEI. After removal of 4 bases from V and 2 bases from J, the junction contained 5 bases not matched to a gene. CDR3 size: 15 residues. CDR3 in DNA: TGTGCCAGCAGTGCCTACAGGGGGCTAAACACTGAAGCTTTCTTT. Protein sequence: CASSAYRGLNTEAFF.

The J gene is TRBJ2-7, the V gene TRBV9, with 9 bases aligning to TRBD1. The germline V gene has CDR1 SGDLS and CDR2 YYNGEE. The CDR3 contains 15 residues. V lost 4 bases and J lost 4; bases outside the gene matches: 9. This CDR3 is CASSPQGTGTYEQYF. The CDR3 DNA reads as TGTGCCAGCAGCCCTCAAGGGACAGGGACTTACGAGCAGTACTTC.

The chain joins TRBV2 to TRBJ1-3; 10 nucleotides line up with TRBD1. The CDR3 runs 15 residues. Trimming at V came to 6 bases and at J to 2 bases, leaving 4 bases not matched to a gene. Germline CDR1 reads SNHLY; CDR2 reads FYNNEI. The DNA for the CDR3 is TGTGCCAGCAGGCGCGGACAGGGGGCTGGAAACACCATATATTTT. Translating it yields CASRRGQGAGNTIYF.

The chain employs TRBV5-1 and TRBJ2-5; 9 bases are shared with TRBD2. Germline-derived CDR1 and CDR2 are SGHRS and YFSETQ. This CDR3 is 15 amino acids long. V dropped 5 bases and J dropped 5; count of bases not matched to a gene: 10. The CDR3 spells CASSYRGGALETQYF. The CDR3 DNA reads TGCGCCAGCAGTTACCGCGGGGGGGCCCTGGAGACCCAGTACTTC. Using reference TRBV5-1 and TRBJ2-5 for the parts outside the CDR3, the full variable domain is KAGVTQTPRYLIKTRGQQVTLSCSPISGHRSVSWYQQTPGQGLQFLFEYFSETQRNKGNFPGRFSGRQFSNSRSEMNVSTLELGDSALYLCASSYRGGALETQYFGPGTRLLVL.

The gene calls are TRBV7-9 and TRBJ1-1, with a weak D call TRBD1 (6 bases). The CDR3 has 14 residues. Trimming removed 3 bases from V and 2 bases from J, with 10 bases in between. CDR1 SEHNR and CDR2 FQNEAQ come from the germline V gene (reference sequence). CDR3 residues: CASSFLQGNTEAFF. CDR3 in DNA: TGTGCCAGCAGCTTTTTACAGGGAAACACTGAAGCTTTCTTT.

This clone was detected once. This chain connects TRBV18 to TRBJ2-5; D is unclear. Germline CDR1 reads KGHSH; CDR2 reads LQKENI. The V gene lost 5 bases and the J gene lost 12 bases, with 19 bases spanning the gap. The CDR3 has 13 residues. In nucleotides, the CDR3 is TGTGCCAGCTCATCCGCAGAGTTGGATGCGGAGTACTTC. It yields the protein CASSSAELDAEYF.

V and J are TRBV25-1 and TRBJ2-5, with a weak D call TRBD1 (7 bases). Germline CDR1 is MGHDK and CDR2 is SYGVNS. V gave up 6 bases and J gave up 7 bases, with 18 bases separating them. The CDR3 contains 14 residues. In DNA, the CDR3 is TGTGCCAGCAGCTGGACAGGTGGAGGGGGGACCCAGTACTTC. It codes for CASSWTGGGGTQYF.

V gene TRBV18 combines with J gene TRBJ2-7; TRBD1 matches 11 bases. V trimming: 2 bases; J trimming: 3 bases; junction bases outside the gene matches: 3. The CDR3 length is 15 residues. CDR1 and CDR2 (germline): KGHSH, LQKENI. The CDR3 nucleotides read TGTGCCAGCTCACCAGGGACAGGGGGTATCTACGAGCAGTACTTC. Encoded protein: CASSPGTGGIYEQYF. Full variable domain (rest looked up from reference TRBV18 and TRBJ2-7): NAGVMQNPRHLVRRRGQEARLRCSPMKGHSHVYWYRQLPEEGLKFMVYLQKENIIDESGMPKERFSAEFPKEGPSILRIQQVVRGDSAAYFCASSPGTGGIYEQYFGPGTRLTVT.

The J gene is TRBJ2-1, the V gene TRBV5-1; D is ambiguous. The germline V gene has CDR1 SGHRS and CDR2 YFSETQ. The CDR3 loop spans 13 amino acids. With 1 base removed from V and 5 bases from J, the gap between germline ends came to 7 bases. CDR3: CASSLSPNNEQFF. CDR3 coding DNA: TGCGCCAGCAGCTTGTCCCCTAACAATGAGCAGTTCTTC.

This clone was recorded once. The genes are TRBV13 and TRBJ2-1, with D possibly TRBD2 on 5 matching bases. V was shortened by 0 bases and J by 7 bases, with 7 bases between the two germline ends. In germline, CDR1 is PRHDT, CDR2 FYEKMQ (reference sequence). The CDR3 runs to 13 residues. The CDR3: CASSLGRGNEQFF. CDR3 nucleotides: TGTGCCAGCAGCTTAGGCCGAGGGAATGAGCAGTTCTTC.

This clone was seen once. The gene calls are TRBV9 and TRBJ2-1; 9 nucleotides line up with TRBD1. Germline-derived CDR1 and CDR2 are SGDLS and YYNGEE. The CDR3 is made up of 15 amino acids. V shed 3 bases, J shed 3 bases, and the junction held 4 bases outside the gene matches. The CDR3 DNA is TGTGCCAGCAGCGGCCGGGACAGGGACTACAATGAGCAGTTCTTC. Its translation is CASSGRDRDYNEQFF.

V is TRBV18 and J is TRBJ1-5, with D tentatively TRBD1 (5 bases). This CDR3 contains 19 residues. V was shortened by 3 bases and J by 1 base, with 22 bases between the two germline ends. In germline, CDR1 is KGHSH, CDR2 LQKENI. The CDR3 protein is CASSPSGVAGKFSNQPQHF. Here the CDR3 DNA reads TGTGCCAGCTCACCTAGCGGTGTAGCAGGGAAATTCAGCAATCAGCCCCAGCATTTT.

The V and J genes are TRBV13 and TRBJ2-1; TRBD2 is a possible D gene (6 bases). The ends were cut back, 4 bases at V and 9 bases at J, with 22 bases in the middle. This CDR3 has 16 residues. Germline values: CDR1 PRHDT, CDR2 FYEKMQ (reference sequence). The chain's CDR3 is CASSWTGPGGRSEQFF. The CDR3 DNA reads TGTGCCAGCAGCTGGACTGGCCCCGGGGGTAGGAGTGAGCAGTTCTTC.

A single count supports this clone. This chain's CDR3 is CASSFIRENTGELFF. CDR3 nucleotides: TGTGCCAGCAGCTTTATCCGGGAGAACACCGGGGAGCTGTTTTTT. V usage is TRBV11-2 and J usage is TRBJ2-2, with D possibly matching TRBD2 (5 bases). The CDR3 sequence is 15 residues long. Germline V gene sequence: CDR1 SGHAT, CDR2 FQNNGV. Trimming took off 3 bases at V and 1 base at J, with 9 bases between the two ends.

V usage is TRBV10-1 and J usage is TRBJ2-7, with 7 bases matching TRBD1. Germline V lookup: CDR1 WNHNN, CDR2 SYGVQD (reference sequence). This CDR3 comprises 14 residues. V was pared by 3 bases and J by 2 bases, with 4 bases of the junction left unmatched. CDR3 amino acids: CASSDRDSPYEQYF. The CDR3 DNA reads TGCGCCAGCAGTGACCGGGACAGCCCCTACGAGCAGTACTTC.

This chain uses TRBV19 with TRBJ2-5; TRBD1 aligns across 7 bases. Germline CDR1 LNHDA, CDR2 SQIVND (reference sequence). The CDR3 covers 14 residues. V dropped 7 bases and J dropped 5; count of bases not matched to a gene: 10. CDR3 region: CASNPVGGEETQYF. In nucleotides, the CDR3 is TGTGCCAGTAATCCGGTAGGGGGCGAGGAGACCCAGTACTTC.